A selection of T cell receptor beta chains follows, all from one sample in a study of T cells in Graves' hyperthyroidism and ophthalmopathy. Each CDR3 protein is one row after TCRdb ran MiXCR on the multiplex PCR reads. The table has 490,000 or so distinct CDR3 sequences, around a fifth seen once; the top ten hold under 55%. The source material was blood. These receptors were taken from a woman between 65 and 79 years old with Graves' ophthalmopathy. Both conserved end residues are part of each CDR3. Fields, in order: V gene, clone size, J gene, D gene, CDR3 DNA, CDR3 protein. The D gene is left open where the match is weak. Size is omitted from some rows. Given values are once, few, many or a class for expanded clones.

TRBV7-2	few	TRBJ2-7	.	TGTGCCAGCAGCTTAGGTTCCGGGGGCGACTACGAGCAGTACTTC	CASSLGSGGDYEQYF
TRBV7-6	once	TRBJ1-4	.	TGTGCCAGCAGCTTAGAGGGGTTGAATAATGAAAAACTGTTTTTT	CASSLEGLNNEKLFF
TRBV2	many	TRBJ2-5	.	TGTGCCAGCAGTAATCAGGGAGCCCCTCAAGAGACCCAGTACTTC	CASSNQGAPQETQYF
TRBV11-2	few	TRBJ2-3	TRBD2	TGTGCCAGCAGCTTTTCTAGCGGGAGACTAAATACGCAGTATTTT	CASSFSSGRLNTQYF
TRBV6-5	few	TRBJ2-5	TRBD2	TGTGCCAGCAGTTACGGCGGGAGGGCGGGTGAGACCCAGTACTTC	CASSYGGRAGETQYF
TRBV19	few	TRBJ2-1	TRBD2	TGTGCCAGTAGTTGGGGGACTAGCGGGACCAATGAGCAGTTCTTC	CASSWGTSGTNEQFF
TRBV19	few	TRBJ1-5	.	TGTGCCAGTAACCGACTCCCTGAGATTAATCAGCCCCAGCATTTT	CASNRLPEINQPQHF
TRBV19	many	TRBJ2-5	.	TGTGCCAGTAGTATTGGCATGCAAGAGACCCAGTACTTC	CASSIGMQETQYF
TRBV11-2	few	TRBJ2-2	.	TGTGCCAGCAGCTTAGGGGACCTCAGACTTAACACCGGGGAGCTGTTTTTT	CASSLGDLRLNTGELFF
TRBV5-1	few	TRBJ1-6	TRBD1	TGCGCCAGCAGCTTGGGACAGGGTCAAGGCATAAGCGCCCTCCACTTT	CASSLGQGQGISALHF
TRBV12-3/TRBV12-4	.	TRBJ1-5	TRBD1	TGTGCCAGCAGGCCCAGGGGGAGGGGCAATCAGCCCCAGCATTTT	CASRPRGRGNQPQHF
TRBV28	.	TRBJ2-1	TRBD2	TGTGCCAGCAGTTTAGAAGTAGCGGGAGGACTCAAATGGTGCAATGAGCAGTTCTTC	CASSLEVAGGLKWCNEQFF
TRBV7-2	.	TRBJ2-3	.	TGTGCCAGCAGCCGGACAGAGGATACGCAGTATTTT	CASSRTEDTQYF
TRBV12-3/TRBV12-4	.	TRBJ2-1	TRBD2	TGTGCCACCAGTAAGACAGCCGGGACTAGCGGGAGGGCCAATGAGCAGTTCTTC	CATSKTAGTSGRANEQFF
TRBV20-1	few	TRBJ2-5	TRBD2	TGCAGTGCTAGCGGGGGGTCGCCCGAGACCCAGTACTTC	CSASGGSPETQYF
TRBV12-3/TRBV12-4	.	TRBJ2-1	.	TGTGCCAGCAGTCCCCCAGTTGGGGGCCCTTACAATGAGCAGTTCTTC	CASSPPVGGPYNEQFF
TRBV28	many	TRBJ2-7	TRBD2	TGTGCCAGCAGTTTGCCTAGCGGGAGATTCTACGAGCAGTACTTC	CASSLPSGRFYEQYF
TRBV11-2	.	TRBJ1-4	.	TGTGCCAGCAGCTTAGATGTGGCGGGGTATGAAAAACTGTTTTTT	CASSLDVAGYEKLFF
TRBV27	.	TRBJ1-3	.	TGTGCCAGCAGACCTGATATCTCTGGAAACACCATATATTTT	CASRPDISGNTIYF
TRBV28	.	TRBJ1-1	.	TGTGCCAGCATTTCCATCACGAGCACTGAAGCTTTCTTT	CASISITSTEAFF
TRBV12-3/TRBV12-4	.	TRBJ2-1	.	TGTGCCAGCAGTAGGTGGAATGAGCAGTTCTTC	CASSRWNEQFF
TRBV24-1	few	TRBJ2-3	TRBD2	TGTGCCACCAGTGATTTAACTAGCGGGAGGAAGCAGTATTTT	CATSDLTSGRKQYF
TRBV4-2	.	TRBJ1-6	.	TGTGCCAGCAGCCAAGAAGGACATTCACCCCTCCACTTT	CASSQEGHSPLHF
TRBV5-1	.	TRBJ2-1	TRBD2	TGCGCCAGCAGTTATAGCGGGAGTAACTACAATGAGCAGTTCTTC	CASSYSGSNYNEQFF
TRBV7-6	many	TRBJ2-7	.	TGTGCCAGCAGCTTAACGGGGGCGGACGAGCAGTACTTC	CASSLTGADEQYF
TRBV20-1	.	TRBJ2-1	.	TGCAGTGCTAGAGATGTTGGTAGTAATGAGCAGTTCTTC	CSARDVGSNEQFF
TRBV10-3	few	TRBJ2-3	TRBD1	TGTGCCATCAGTACAGGGGACACAGATACGCAGTATTTT	CAISTGDTDTQYF
TRBV27	few	TRBJ2-2	TRBD1	TGTGCCAGCAGTTTGCGGACAGGCAATGGACACACCGGGGAGCTGTTTTTT	CASSLRTGNGHTGELFF
TRBV5-1	few	TRBJ2-5	.	TGCGCCAGCAGCTTGGGGGCTTCAGCTACTCAAGAGACCCAGTACTTC	CASSLGASATQETQYF
TRBV30	few	TRBJ2-3	TRBD1	TGTGCCTGGAGCTTGGGACAGGGGACAGATACGCAGTATTTT	CAWSLGQGTDTQYF
TRBV2	many	TRBJ1-5	.	TGTGCCAGCAGTGAAGCTTGGCAGCCCCAGCATTTT	CASSEAWQPQHF
TRBV29-1	few	TRBJ2-1	.	TGCAGCGTTGATGGCTTGCGGTTGGGCTCCTACAATGAGCAGTTCTTC	CSVDGLRLGSYNEQFF
TRBV5-1	.	TRBJ2-1	.	TGCGCCAGCAGCTTGGCAACTGGACTTGAGCAGTTCTTC	CASSLATGLEQFF
TRBV28	few	TRBJ1-6	.	TGTGCCAGCACAAACCCTGAGTCACCCCTCCACTTT	CASTNPESPLHF
TRBV7-8	.	TRBJ1-2	.	TGTGCCAGCAGCCCTGGGGCAAGGTATGGCTACACCTTC	CASSPGARYGYTF
TRBV12-3/TRBV12-4	.	TRBJ2-7	.	TGTGCCAGCTCCCAACAGGGATTTCGGTACGAGCAGTACTTC	CASSQQGFRYEQYF
TRBV11-2	few	TRBJ2-1	.	TGTGCCAGCAGCTTAGGGGCAAGGTGGGCCCATGAGCAGTTCTTC	CASSLGARWAHEQFF
TRBV5-5	.	TRBJ2-1	TRBD1	TGTGCCAGCAGCGCTATCGACGGACAGGGGGCTTTTGGTGAGCAGTTCTTC	CASSAIDGQGAFGEQFF
TRBV4-1	.	TRBJ2-1	TRBD2	TGCGCCAGCAGCCAAACCCCTATTAGCGGGAGCCCCTACAATGAGCAGTTCTTC	CASSQTPISGSPYNEQFF
TRBV10-3	few	TRBJ2-1	.	TGTGCCATCAGTGCCGTAGGGGGGGGTGAGCAGTTCTTC	CAISAVGGGEQFF
TRBV6-6	many	TRBJ2-1	TRBD2	TGTGCCAGCAGTTACGAGGCGGGAGAGGGGCATGAGCAGTTCTTC	CASSYEAGEGHEQFF
TRBV7-2	many	TRBJ2-3	.	TGTGCCAGCAGCTTGAGAGGGGCAGATACGCAGTATTTT	CASSLRGADTQYF
TRBV15	few	TRBJ2-1	TRBD2	TGTGCCACCAGCAGAGTAGCGGGAGGGCCGGATGAGCAGTTCTTC	CATSRVAGGPDEQFF
TRBV7-9	few	TRBJ2-3	TRBD2	TGTGCCAGCGTCTCGACTAGCGGGAGCACAGATACGCAGTATTTT	CASVSTSGSTDTQYF
TRBV18	.	TRBJ1-2	.	TGTGCCAGCTCACCACCGGTACGAAAGTATGGCTACACCTTC	CASSPPVRKYGYTF
TRBV7-9	many	TRBJ2-2	TRBD1	TGTGCCAGCAGCTTCGGGACAGGATACACCGGGGAGCTGTTTTTT	CASSFGTGYTGELFF
TRBV27	many	TRBJ1-1	.	TGTGCCAGCAGTTCCCCGTCGGGTAACACTGAAGCTTTCTTT	CASSSPSGNTEAFF
TRBV5-6	once	TRBJ1-1	.	TGTGCCAGCAGCGGAGATACAGGGAACACTGAAGCTTTCTTT	CASSGDTGNTEAFF
TRBV27	once	TRBJ2-7	.	TGTGCCAGCAGGCAGACCCTGGAGGGGGTCCGCTCCTACGAGCGGTACTTC	CASRQTLEGVRSYERYF
TRBV7-2	many	TRBJ1-1	TRBD1	TGTGCCAGCAGCTTAAACAGGGGGCAGGCTTTCTTT	CASSLNRGQAFF
TRBV11-3	few	TRBJ2-1	TRBD2	TGTGCCAGCAGCTCTTTAGCGGGAGTTTCTGGGGATGAGCAGTTCTTC	CASSSLAGVSGDEQFF
TRBV9	.	TRBJ2-3	TRBD2	TGTGCCAGCAGCGTAGCGGGGGGGCCTAGCACAGATACGCAGTATTTT	CASSVAGGPSTDTQYF
TRBV3-1	many	TRBJ2-7	.	TGTGCCAGCAGCCAAGTTGGGGGGGCGACTCGGCAGTACTTC	CASSQVGGATRQYF
TRBV7-9	.	TRBJ1-6	.	TGTGCCAGCAGCTTAGCGGGAGGGGCCACCCTCCACTTT	CASSLAGGATLHF
TRBV6-1	many	TRBJ2-2	.	TGTGCCAGCAGGCTAACTGAGAACACCGGGGAGCTGTTTTTT	CASRLTENTGELFF